This T cell receptor (beta chain) stems from a study of T cell clusters in autoimmune cytopenias. Each sample's input was 250 ng genomic DNA, 38,000 or so genome equivalents. CDR1 and CDR2 (germline): SQVTM, ANQGSEA. This CDR3 is 14 amino acids long. This clonotype is labeled medium-sized based on frequency. TRB was amplified by touch-down multiplex PCR, primer pools A and B combined. TCRdb reanalyzed the multiplex PCR reads and collapses them to one entry per CDR3 protein, without DNA. The sample table includes over 6,500 distinct CDR3 sequences. The same sample was also studied in work on T cell repertoires in aging, cancer and after chemotherapy. That work states: Loss of evenness, beyond lost richness, contributed to age-related TCR diversity decline in cancer patients.

The chain recombines TRBV29-1 with TRBJ2-1; checking the TCRdb D call of TRBD2 is not possible without DNA. The source material was peripheral blood. The receptor comes from a human donor in good health. This CDR3 is CSVEEVAGGREQFF.